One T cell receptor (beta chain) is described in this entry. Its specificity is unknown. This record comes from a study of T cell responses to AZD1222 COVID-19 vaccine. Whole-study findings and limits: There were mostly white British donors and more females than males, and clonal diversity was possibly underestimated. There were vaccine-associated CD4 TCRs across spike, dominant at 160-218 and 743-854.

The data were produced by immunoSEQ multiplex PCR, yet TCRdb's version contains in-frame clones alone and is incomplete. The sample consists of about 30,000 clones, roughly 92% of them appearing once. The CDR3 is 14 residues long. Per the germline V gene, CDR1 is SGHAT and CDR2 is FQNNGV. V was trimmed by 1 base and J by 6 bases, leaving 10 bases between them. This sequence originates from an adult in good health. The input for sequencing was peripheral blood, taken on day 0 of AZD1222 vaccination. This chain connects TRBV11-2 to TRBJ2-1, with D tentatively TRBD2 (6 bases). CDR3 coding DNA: TGTGCCAGCAGCTTAGGCTCTAGCGCCAATGAGCAGTTCTTC. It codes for CASSLGSSANEQFF.